What follows describes a single T cell receptor (beta chain). Its antigen is not identified. The repertoire was sequenced with immunoSEQ multiplex PCR; TCRdb's copy has only in-frame clones and lacks some. The data contain more than 65,000 clones, 85% of them seen just once; the ten biggest clones take up roughly 0.89%. This sample is drawn from a study of OX40 agonist ivuxolimab in advanced cancers. Regarding the study as a whole: Low normalized clonal expansion also occurred in some nonresponding patients.

The V end lost 2 bases, the J end lost 4 bases, and 12 bases lay between the germline ends. Germline values: CDR1 KGHSH, CDR2 LQKENI. The length of the CDR3 is 15 residues. The gene calls are TRBV18 and TRBJ2-1; D gene uncertain. The receptor comes from an adult with an advanced solid tumor such as melanoma, head and neck, liver or kidney cancer. Sample: CD4+ or CD8+ T cells sorted from blood, taken in a trial of the OX40 agonist ivuxolimab. CDR3: CASSPGTQRYNEQFF. DNA of the CDR3: TGTGCCAGCTCACCAGGCACCCAGAGGTACAATGAGCAGTTCTTC.